The following is a TCR beta chain sequence with its context. Its antigen is currently unknown. Time point here: newly diagnosed GD, antithyroid drugs for less than 3 months. With RNA extracted from PBMCs as input, the TCR library was made. Trimming took off 2 bases at V and 3 bases at J, with 10 bases between the two ends. The CDR3 runs to 14 residues. Germline V lookup: CDR1 LNHDA, CDR2 SQIVND (reference sequence). Sequencing libraries for TCR beta were prepared with iRepertoire HTBI primers and Arm-PCR of CDR3 regions. TCRdb itself ran the multiplex PCR reads through MiXCR, one entry per CDR3 protein. The repertoire holds around 480,000 distinct CDR3 sequences, about 16% seen once, with more than 20% in the top ten. These data come from a study of regulatory T cells in long-lasting Graves disease. Overall study findings and caveats: The persistent group shared around 2,600 public clonotypes, more than the roughly 970 shared by new patients.

These records were also assigned to another study, of T cells in Graves' hyperthyroidism and ophthalmopathy. As that report states: An initial round of RT-PCR targeting the TCR CDR3 relied on the HTBI primer set.

The sequenced sample was peripheral blood mononuclear cells (PBMCs), obtained at new diagnosis, from a patient treated with antithyroid drugs. The TCR originated in a woman aged 35-65 years with Graves disease. The rearrangement uses TRBV19 and TRBJ1-1; D not certain. The DNA for the CDR3 is TGTGCCAGTAGTATAACCCCATGGGACACTGAAGCTTTCTTT. Its translation: CASSITPWDTEAFF.